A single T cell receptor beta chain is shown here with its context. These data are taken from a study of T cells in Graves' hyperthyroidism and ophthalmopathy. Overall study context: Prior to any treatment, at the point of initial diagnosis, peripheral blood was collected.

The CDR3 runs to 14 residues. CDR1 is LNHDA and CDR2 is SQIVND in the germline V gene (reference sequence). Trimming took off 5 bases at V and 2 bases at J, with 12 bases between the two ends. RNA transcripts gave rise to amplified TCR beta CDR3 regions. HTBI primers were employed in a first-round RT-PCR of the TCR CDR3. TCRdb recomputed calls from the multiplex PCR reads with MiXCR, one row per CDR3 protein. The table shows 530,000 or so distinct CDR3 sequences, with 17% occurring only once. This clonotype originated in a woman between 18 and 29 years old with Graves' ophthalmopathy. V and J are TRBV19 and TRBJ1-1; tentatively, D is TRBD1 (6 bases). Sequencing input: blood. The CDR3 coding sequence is TGTGCCAGTAGTTGGGGACAATCTAACACTGAAGCTTTCTTT. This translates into CASSWGQSNTEAFF. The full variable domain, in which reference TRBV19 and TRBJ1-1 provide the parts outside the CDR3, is DGGITQSPKYLFRKEGQNVTLSCEQNLNHDAMYWYRQDPGQGLRLIYYSQIVNDFQKGDIAEGYSVSREKKESFPLTVTSAQKNPTAFYLCASSWGQSNTEAFFGQGTRLTVV.